Each of the 32 T cell receptor beta chains below was sequenced from the same sample in a study of read filtering for tumor transcriptome and immune sequencing (dated by TCRdb to about 2020). This sample was sequenced with an Illumina HiSeq 4000. TCR libraries were built from about 420 ng RNA with the Immunoverse kit, using molecular barcoded adaptors covering alpha/delta and beta/gamma chains. The public reads were run again by TCRdb, first through fastp at Q25 and then through MiXCR, and only productive beta chains were kept. All rows with the same CDR3 protein become a single entry with the most common DNA and genes. The sample profile shows about 40,000 distinct CDR3 sequences; around 15% of them were found once. The top ten clones comprise around 36% of the sample. Sequencing input: a population of CD138-negative cells sorted from bone marrow. The cell subset or site label on this specimen signifies: bone marrow mononuclear cells depleted of CD138+ plasma/myeloma cells by negative magnetic selection. Receptors were obtained from a donor aged 40 or over with multiple myeloma.

The sample holds many counts of this clonotype. This chain joins TRBV29-1 and TRBJ2-7; D may correspond to TRBD1 or TRBD2 (5 bases each). Trimming removed 7 bases from V and 3 bases from J, with 10 bases in between. The CDR3 is made up of 11 amino acids. Looked up from germline, CDR1 is SQVTM and CDR2 is ANQGSEA. CDR3 nucleotide sequence: TGCAGCGGCAGGGACCACTACGAGCAGTACTTC. Translation gives CSGRDHYEQYF.

This clonotype has ten or more counts. This chain connects TRBV21-1 to TRBJ1-1. TRBV21-1 is flagged as a pseudogene. The CDR3 covers 13 residues. Here the CDR3 reads CASSTLGDTEAFF. The CDR3 region has the DNA TGTGCCAGCAGCACTCTTGGGGACACTGAAGCTTTCTTT.

This clonotype was recorded at least ten times. A junction boundary mismatches the germline segment, possibly from a read error. V and J are TRBV20-1 and TRBJ2-3; D is perhaps TRBD2 (6 bases). Germline assignment: CDR1 DFQATT and CDR2 SNEGSKA (reference sequence). This CDR3 has 14 residues. The CDR3 loop reads CSARGGGKADTQYF. The CDR3 region has the DNA TGCAGTGCCAGAGGCGGCGGGAAAGCAGATACGCAGTATTTT.

In this sample, this clonotype turned up many times. V and J are TRBV15 and TRBJ2-7, with 10 bases identical to TRBD1. The V gene's germline CDR1 is LNHNV and CDR2 YYDKDF (reference sequence). The V segment lost 0 bases and the J segment 6 bases; nucleotides outside the gene matches: 5. CDR3 length: 15 amino acids. The CDR3 bases are TGTGCCACCAGCAGAGAAGGGACAGGGGAGCGCGAGCAGTACTTC. Amino acids: CATSREGTGEREQYF.

This clonotype was detected only a few times. The conserved phenylalanine or tryptophan is not found at the CDR3 terminus, so this likely reflects a read error. CDR3 loop: CASSDEAIGGASRETQYL. The CDR3 bases are TGTGCCAGCAGTGATGAGGCTATCGGGGGGGCGTCTAGAGAGACCCAGTACCTC. This chain uses TRBV25-1 with TRBJ2-5, with 8 bases identical to TRBD2. Trimming took 3 bases from V and 4 from J; bases not matched to a gene: 16. Looked up from germline, CDR1 is MGHDK and CDR2 is SYGVNS. The CDR3 spans 18 residues.

There are many counts of this clonotype. V is TRBV4-1 and J is TRBJ2-3; 7 positions agree with TRBD1. Germline loops: CDR1 MGHRA, CDR2 YSYEKL. The CDR3 covers 15 residues. The junction had 10 bases not matched to a gene; V was cut back by 4 bases and J by 6 bases. The CDR3 loop reads CASSRDRARVDTQYF. The CDR3 DNA reads as TGCGCCAGCAGCCGCGACAGGGCTCGGGTGGATACGCAGTATTTT.

This clonotype appeared a few times. CDR3 sequence (DNA): TGTGCCAGCAGTGGGGACCCAATCTCCCCCCAGCATTTT. As protein: CASSGDPISPQHF. V gene TRBV6-1 combines with J gene TRBJ1-5, with D perhaps TRBD1 (5 bases). CDR1 is MNHNS, CDR2 SASEGT, per germline. With 4 bases removed from V and 10 bases from J, the gap between germline ends came to 14 bases. This CDR3 is built from 13 residues.

This clonotype was found many times. This chain uses TRBV20-1 with TRBJ2-3; the D gene could be TRBD1 or TRBD2 (5 bases each). The V gene lost 5 bases and the J gene lost 1 base, with 16 bases spanning the gap. From germline, CDR1 is DFQATT and CDR2 SNEGSKA (reference sequence). This CDR3 contains 15 residues. The DNA for the CDR3 is TGCAGTGCTGGCCCCCGGGACGGTGGCACAGATACGCAGTATTTT. Protein sequence: CSAGPRDGGTDTQYF.

The J gene is TRBJ2-1, the V gene TRBV5-1; a possible D gene is TRBD1 (7 bases). The CDR3 has 16 residues. Trimming left V 3 bases short and J 9 bases short, with 22 bases between. Germline V lookup: CDR1 SGHRS, CDR2 YFSETQ. The CDR3 bases are TGCGCCAGCAGCTGGGGCCGGGGCCTCCAGGGGGGTGAGCAGTTCTTC. Translation gives CASSWGRGLQGGEQFF.

The V call is TRBV30, the J call TRBJ1-2, with 11 bases that match TRBD1. The V and J ends lost 2 bases and 14 bases, in that order; junction bases with no gene match: 10. Germline-derived CDR1 and CDR2 are GTSNPN and SVGIG (reference sequence). CDR3 length equals 13 residues. The CDR3 sequence: CAWSLGTGGIRTF. The CDR3 DNA reads TGTGCCTGGAGTTTAGGGACAGGGGGTATTCGGACCTTC.

In its sample, this clonotype was seen a few times. No conserved phenylalanine or tryptophan ends this CDR3, so it is likely a read error. This sequence joins TRBV19 and TRBJ2-2, with 13 bases matching TRBD2. Losses at the gene ends were 8 bases for V and 6 bases for J; bases not matched to a gene: 6. The germline V gene has CDR1 LNHDA and CDR2 SQIVND (reference sequence). The CDR3 runs to 15 residues. DNA of the CDR3: TGTGCCAGTTCGAGACTAGCGGGAGGTTCCGGGGAGCTGTTTCTT. This sequence encodes CASSRLAGGSGELFL.

In its sample, this clonotype was seen many times. This sequence joins TRBV5-1 and TRBJ2-2; 8 positions agree with TRBD2. V lost 2 bases and J lost 7; bases outside the gene matches: 7. The CDR3 is 15 amino acids. Per germline, CDR1 SGHRS and CDR2 YFSETQ. The CDR3, as DNA: TGCGCCAGCAGCTTTAGCGGGGACTTGGTCGGGGAGCTGTTTTTT. It translates to CASSFSGDLVGELFF.

The table lists this clonotype with many counts. The chain employs TRBV5-4 and TRBJ2-7; 9 nucleotides agree with TRBD1. Losses at the gene ends were 0 bases for V and 5 bases for J; bases not matched to a gene: 6. The CDR3 extends over 15 amino acids. Germline lookup yields CDR1 SGHNT and CDR2 YYREEE (reference sequence). In DNA, the CDR3 is TGTGCCAGCAGCTTGGACAGGGGGCCTGTCGACGAGCAGTACTTC. The encoded protein is CASSLDRGPVDEQYF.

Ten or more counts support this clonotype. The chain has TRBV29-1 and TRBJ1-1, with TRBD1 as a possible D gene (6 bases). Germline V gene data show CDR1 as SQVTM and CDR2 as ANQGSEA. There are 13 residues in the CDR3. V was trimmed by 3 bases and J by 6 bases, leaving 14 bases between them. The CDR3 is CSVDVGGAAEAFF. The CDR3 region has the DNA TGCAGCGTTGATGTGGGGGGGGCGGCTGAAGCTTTCTTT.

This clonotype was recorded at least ten times. This sequence joins TRBV6-5 and TRBJ1-6; 9 bases agree with TRBD1. V trimming: 5 bases; J trimming: 0 bases; junction bases outside the gene matches: 2. The germline CDR1 and CDR2 sequences are MNHEY and SVGAGI. The CDR3 runs 16 residues. CDR3 sequence (DNA): TGTGCCAGCAGTCTGACAGGGGGCTCCTATAATTCACCCCTCCACTTT. Translated, it gives CASSLTGGSYNSPLHF.

Many counts were recorded for this clonotype. The V and J genes are TRBV12-3 or TRBV12-4 and TRBJ2-1; D uncertain. The CDR3 loop spans 14 amino acids. V dropped 6 bases and J dropped 0 bases, with 9 bases sitting between them. CDR3 residues: CASRERSSYNEQFF. The DNA for the CDR3 is TGTGCCAGCAGAGAAAGGAGCTCCTACAATGAGCAGTTCTTC.

The table lists this clonotype with many counts. The gene calls are TRBV6-5 and TRBJ1-5, with D maybe TRBD1 (6 bases). The CDR3 covers 12 residues. Trimming removed 10 bases from V and 8 bases from J, with 15 bases in between. Per germline, CDR1 MNHEY and CDR2 SVGAGI. The CDR3 DNA reads as TGTGCCACCCGCAAGGGGGTCGAGCCCCAGCATTTT. This translates into CATRKGVEPQHF.

Many counts were recorded for this clonotype. The chain is built from TRBV5-1 and TRBJ2-3; TRBD1 is a possible D gene (6 bases). Trimming shortened V by 4 bases and J by 6 bases, and 27 bases separated the two germline ends. Germline CDR1 reads SGHRS; CDR2 reads YFSETQ. The CDR3 loop spans 18 amino acids. The CDR3 loop reads CASSLMTSRGISADTQYF. The CDR3 bases are TGCGCCAGCAGCCTGATGACGAGCAGGGGCATTTCGGCGGATACGCAGTATTTT.

In this sample, this clonotype turned up many times. The chain joins TRBV20-1 to TRBJ2-1; 8 nucleotides match TRBD1. Per the germline V gene, CDR1 is DFQATT and CDR2 is SNEGSKA (reference sequence). V shed 3 bases, J shed 5 bases, and the junction held 3 bases outside the gene matches. The CDR3 covers 13 residues. The CDR3 DNA reads TGCAGTGCTAGGACAGGGGTCGACAATGAGCAGTTCTTC. Protein: CSARTGVDNEQFF.

This clonotype was found a few times. The rearrangement links TRBV29-1 to TRBJ2-5; 9 nucleotides line up with TRBD2. In germline, CDR1 is SQVTM, CDR2 ANQGSEA. The V gene end was trimmed by 6 bases and the J gene end by 1 base; junction bases not matched to a gene: 0. This CDR3 spans 12 amino acids. CDR3 sequence: CSVTSGQETQYF. The CDR3 DNA is TGCAGCGTGACTAGCGGCCAAGAGACCCAGTACTTC.

In this sample, this clonotype turned up many times. The CDR3 region has the DNA TGTGCCAGCAGCCCCCGGGGGACAGAGCATACGCAGTATTTT. This codes for CASSPRGTEHTQYF. The chain has TRBV7-8 and TRBJ2-3, with D possibly being TRBD1 (7 bases). V lost 5 bases and J 7 bases, leaving 16 bases between the germline ends. This CDR3 region has 14 residues. Germline loops: CDR1 SGHVS, CDR2 FQNEAQ.

This clonotype was detected ten times or more. This chain connects TRBV18 to TRBJ2-3; possibly TRBD1 for D (6 bases). V was trimmed by 3 bases and J by 5 bases, leaving 12 bases between them. Germline CDR1 and CDR2: KGHSH and LQKENI. The CDR3 is made up of 14 amino acids. The chain's CDR3 is CASSPGAEEDTQYF. The CDR3 nucleotides read TGTGCCAGCTCACCGGGGGCCGAGGAAGATACGCAGTATTTT.

Remarks on this clonotype: It may be a read error: a sequence one base away is much more abundant. The chain links TRBV6-5 to TRBJ2-1; unclear D gene. The V and J ends lost 4 bases and 9 bases respectively, with 28 bases between them. The CDR3 extends over 18 amino acids. CDR1 and CDR2 (germline): MNHEY, SVGAGI. CDR3 protein: CASSSTFTRDRANAEQFF. The CDR3 nucleotides read TGTGCCAGCAGTTCCACCTTTACGCGAGACCGGGCAAATGCTGAGCAGTTCTTC.

This clonotype was seen many times. The CDR3 DNA reads TGTGCCAGCAGCCAAGAAAGGACAGGGGACTACGAGCAGTACTTC. This gives the protein CASSQERTGDYEQYF. The chain carries TRBV4-2 and TRBJ2-7, with 9 bases matching TRBD1. The length of the CDR3 is 15 residues. The germline V gene encodes CDR1 LGHNA and CDR2 YNFKEQ. V was clipped by 0 bases and J by 3 bases; unmatched bases: 3.

This clonotype came up many times. This chain uses TRBV10-3 with TRBJ1-5, with 8 bases lining up with TRBD1. In germline, CDR1 is ENHRY, CDR2 SYGVKD. V shed 3 bases, J shed 4 bases, and the junction held 8 bases outside the gene matches. The CDR3 totals 16 residues. The CDR3 reads CAISEKGQGRNQPQHF. Written as DNA, the CDR3 is TGTGCCATCAGTGAAAAAGGACAGGGCCGGAATCAGCCCCAGCATTTT.

Comments on this clonotype: A much larger clone differs by one base, so this may be a read error. The chain has TRBV9 and TRBJ1-1; 9 nucleotides agree with TRBD1. CDR3 length: 14 residues. The germline V gene encodes CDR1 SGDLS and CDR2 YYNGEE. CDR3 residues: CASGVGTGHTEAFF. In DNA, the CDR3 is TGTGCCAGCGGCGTGGGGACAGGGCACACTGAAGCTTTCTTT.

This clonotype was counted many times. The chain links TRBV19 to TRBJ1-5, with TRBD1 matching over 7 bases. Unmatched junction bases numbered 6, after V lost 6 bases and J lost 4 bases. There are 14 residues in the CDR3. Germline V gene sequence: CDR1 LNHDA, CDR2 SQIVND (reference sequence). CDR3 sequence reads: CASRALTGNQPQHF. The CDR3 nucleotides are TGTGCCAGTAGAGCCTTGACAGGGAATCAGCCCCAGCATTTT. The entire variable domain, with the rest obtained from reference TRBV19 and TRBJ1-5, is as follows: DGGITQSPKYLFRKEGQNVTLSCEQNLNHDAMYWYRQDPGQGLRLIYYSQIVNDFQKGDIAEGYSVSREKKESFPLTVTSAQKNPTAFYLCASRALTGNQPQHFGDGTRLSIL.

With regard to this clonotype: Just one base apart from a much larger clone, this may be a read error. The chain combines TRBV10-3 with TRBJ2-1, with 7 positions matching TRBD2. CDR3 length equals 14 residues. Germline V gene sequence: CDR1 ENHRY, CDR2 SYGVKD. CDR3 in amino acids: CAIKAGVPYNEQSF. In DNA form, the CDR3 reads TGTGCCATCAAGGCGGGAGTCCCCTACAATGAGCAGTCCTTC.

In regard to this clonotype: This clone may be a read error of a much larger clone one base away. The CDR3 does not end in the conserved phenylalanine or tryptophan, so this is likely a read error. The chain carries TRBV10-3 and TRBJ2-1; D not certain. The germline V gene encodes CDR1 ENHRY and CDR2 SYGVKD. Trimming left V 10 bases short and J 4 bases short, with 14 bases between. This CDR3 is 13 amino acids long. CDR3 region: CATNIGPYNEQFS. The CDR3 DNA reads TGTGCCACCAATATTGGGCCTTACAATGAGCAGTTCTCC.

The sample holds many counts of this clonotype. The gene calls are TRBV19 and TRBJ1-4; the match to TRBD1 covers 7 bases. With V trimmed by 5 bases and J by 5 bases, 8 bases remained unmatched. Germline V gene sequence: CDR1 LNHDA, CDR2 SQIVND (reference sequence). The CDR3 runs to 15 residues. DNA for the CDR3: TGTGCCAGTAGTCCCATAGGGACAGCAAATGAAAAACTGTTTTTT. Its protein product is CASSPIGTANEKLFF. Using reference TRBV19 and TRBJ1-4 for the parts outside the CDR3, the full variable domain is DGGITQSPKYLFRKEGQNVTLSCEQNLNHDAMYWYRQDPGQGLRLIYYSQIVNDFQKGDIAEGYSVSREKKESFPLTVTSAQKNPTAFYLCASSPIGTANEKLFFGSGTQLSVL.

This clonotype was counted ten times or more. This rearrangement joins TRBV7-2 to TRBJ2-5; 7 nucleotides match TRBD2. Losses at the gene ends were 2 bases for V and 1 base for J; bases not matched to a gene: 10. Germline V gene lookup returns CDR1 SGHTA and CDR2 FQGNSA. This CDR3 is built from 17 residues. Here the CDR3 DNA reads TGTGCCAGCAGCTTAAGGTCCGGGAGGCCGATCCAAGAGACCCAGTACTTC. Translated, it gives CASSLRSGRPIQETQYF.

This clonotype was seen many times. V is TRBV12-3 or TRBV12-4 and J is TRBJ2-7, with 10 bases identical to TRBD2. V gave up 7 bases and J gave up 7 bases; unmatched junction bases: 10. The CDR3 has 14 residues. The CDR3 region is CASTLSGRKGEQYF. The CDR3 DNA sequence: TGTGCCAGCACCCTTAGCGGGAGGAAGGGGGAGCAGTACTTC.